This entry is about one TCR beta chain. Its antigen is unidentified. Each CDR3 protein gets one entry after TCRdb re-called the RT-PCR reads with MiXCR. The sample has 150,000 to 200,000 distinct CDR3 sequences, approximately 12% seen once. The data are from a study of response to subunit inactivated influenza vaccine. Trimming removed 0 bases at V and 2 bases at J, with 18 bases between. Germline CDR1 reads SGHKS; CDR2 reads YYEKEE (reference sequence). The CDR3 has 17 amino acids. Study observations and caveats: Only a handful of new T cells, the authors suggested, are recruited with each seasonal influenza vaccination.

These sequences were also reported in another study, on T cells expressing NK-cell markers. Per that study: The authors made TCR beta cDNA libraries by 5'RACE template switching. This switching added a universal primer site and UMIs. Repertoire data for TCR beta were derived from sorted T cells (CD3+CD56+NKG2C+, CD3+CD56+NKG2C- and CD3+CD56-NKG2C+).

The specimen was CD8+ T cells sorted from PBMCs, collected roughly 12 days after vaccination. The origin of this receptor is a man in his fifties who received an inactivated influenza vaccine. The V gene is TRBV5-5, the J gene TRBJ2-7; D is possibly TRBD1 or TRBD2 (7 bases each). The CDR3, as DNA: TGTGCCAGCAGCTTGGAGTCTTTGGCAGGGGGGGCCTACGAGCAGTACTTC. Amino acids: CASSLESLAGGAYEQYF.